Listed here are 17 T cell receptor beta chains from one sample, sequenced in a study of immune cell composition in non-small cell lung cancer. Clones were read by immunoSEQ multiplex PCR, and TCRdb kept only the in-frame ones, dropping some. The sample lists 3,000 or so clones; about three quarters were seen once. The normal lung sample lay at least 3 cm, and maximally far, from the tumour. Source material: non-adjacent lung tissue. The origin of the receptors is a human donor with non-small cell lung cancer.

V and J are TRBV30 and TRBJ2-3, with 7 positions matching TRBD2. The CDR3 contains 14 residues. J gave up 2 bases and V 1 base, and 3 bases lay outside the gene matches. In germline, CDR1 is GTSNPN, CDR2 SVGIG (reference sequence). The CDR3 nucleotides read TGTGCCTGGAGTGAGCTAGCGGACACAGATACGCAGTATTTT. Encoded protein: CAWSELADTDTQYF.

The genes are TRBV5-1 and TRBJ2-7, with 8 bases that match TRBD2. The CDR3 has 14 residues. From germline, CDR1 is SGHRS and CDR2 YFSETQ. The V segment lost 4 bases and the J segment 4 bases; nucleotides outside the gene matches: 7. The CDR3 is CASSAGGDYYEQYF. In DNA, the CDR3 is TGCGCCAGCAGCGCCGGGGGGGACTATTACGAGCAGTACTTC.

A few counts support this clone. The V gene is TRBV6-6, the J gene TRBJ2-1, with TRBD2 identical over 8 bases. Unmatched junction bases numbered 1, after V lost 2 bases and J lost 1 base. CDR1 is MNHNY and CDR2 is SVGAGI in the germline V gene (reference sequence). This CDR3 region has 15 residues. The CDR3 DNA reads TGTGCCAGCAGTTACGGACTAGCATCCTACAATGAGCAGTTCTTC. This codes for CASSYGLASYNEQFF.

The chain joins TRBV13 to TRBJ1-1; 7 bases match TRBD1. Trimming at V came to 10 bases and at J to 5 bases, leaving 16 bases not matched to a gene. Per the germline V gene, CDR1 is PRHDT and CDR2 is FYEKMQ (reference sequence). The CDR3 runs to 15 residues. This CDR3 reads CATKEGGQLGTEAFF. CDR3 nucleotide sequence: TGTGCCACCAAAGAAGGGGGACAGCTGGGGACTGAAGCTTTCTTT.

CDR3 nucleotides: TGTGCCAGCAGCGCTAGCGGGAGAGGAAACACCGGGGAGCTGTTTTTT. Its protein product is CASSASGRGNTGELFF. The chain joins TRBV9 to TRBJ2-2, with TRBD2 matching 10 bases. V shed 3 bases, J shed 2 bases, and the junction held 4 bases outside the gene matches. The CDR3 has 16 amino acids. Germline V gives CDR1 SGDLS, CDR2 YYNGEE.

By frequency in the sample, this clone is large. The chain couples TRBV5-8 to TRBJ2-4, with no clear D. The germline gives CDR1 SGHTS, CDR2 YDEGEE. Trimming removed 4 bases from V and 0 bases from J, with 14 bases in between. CDR3 length equals 16 residues. CDR3 sequence: CASSPLGREAKNIQYF. CDR3 sequence (DNA): TGTGCCAGCAGCCCCCTAGGTCGAGAAGCCAAAAACATTCAGTACTTC.

This chain uses TRBV27 with TRBJ2-4; D remains unclear. The germline V gene has CDR1 MNHEY and CDR2 SMNVEV (reference sequence). The V and J ends lost 4 bases and 8 bases respectively, with 12 bases between them. The CDR3 covers 13 residues. CDR3 amino acids: CASSWNSGDIQYF. The CDR3 bases are TGTGCCAGCAGTTGGAACTCTGGGGACATTCAGTACTTC.

The chain has TRBV7-3 and TRBJ2-2, with a possible D match to TRBD2 (5 bases). Trimming left V 5 bases short and J 4 bases short, with 26 bases between. The CDR3 is 19 amino acids. CDR1 is SGHTA and CDR2 is FQGTGA in the germline V gene. The CDR3 bases are TGTGCCAGCAGCCATAGGGTTAAGGAGGATCGGCGTGTCACCGGGGAGCTGTTTTTT. This sequence encodes CASSHRVKEDRRVTGELFF.

The chain uses TRBV27 and TRBJ2-1; possibly TRBD1 for D (6 bases). Per germline, CDR1 MNHEY and CDR2 SMNVEV (reference sequence). The CDR3 extends over 13 amino acids. The germline V and J ends were trimmed by 4 bases and 2 bases, with 6 bases remaining between them. CDR3 residues: CASSWDTYNEQFF. For the CDR3, the DNA is TGTGCCAGCAGTTGGGACACCTACAATGAGCAGTTCTTC.

J is TRBJ1-3 and V is TRBV28, with 9 bases fitting TRBD1. After removal of 6 bases from V and 3 bases from J, the junction contained 3 bases not matched to a gene. The CDR3 covers 14 residues. The germline gives CDR1 MDHEN, CDR2 SYDVKM. The CDR3, as DNA: TGTGCCAGCAGCGGACAGGGGTTTGGAAACACCATATATTTT. Translation: CASSGQGFGNTIYF.

This clone has a single count. The V gene is TRBV7-2, the J gene TRBJ2-5, with no clear D. The germline gives CDR1 SGHTA, CDR2 FQGNSA. CDR3 length: 15 residues. With 3 bases removed from V and 1 base from J, the gap between germline ends came to 12 bases. The CDR3 bases are TGTGCCAGCAGCTTCTCCTTCAGGACCCAAGAGACCCAGTACTTC. Amino acid sequence: CASSFSFRTQETQYF.

This chain uses TRBV6-6 with TRBJ2-5, with 9 nucleotides matching TRBD2. The CDR3 extends over 15 amino acids. In germline, CDR1 is MNHNY, CDR2 SVGAGI (reference sequence). J lost 5 bases, V lost 3 bases, and 7 bases had no gene match. CDR3 DNA: TGTGCCAGCAGTTATGGAGCGGGAGGCTCGGAGACCCAGTACTTC. Protein: CASSYGAGGSETQYF.

The chain is built from TRBV21-1 and TRBJ2-1; the table's D gene call, TRBD2, was not cross checked with the DNA. TRBV21-1 is reported as a pseudogene. The CDR3 length is 16 residues. This CDR3 is CASSKEGGGPANEQFF. The CDR3 coding sequence is TGTGCCAGCAGCAAAGAGGGCGGGGGCCCCGCCAATGAGCAGTTCTTC.

This clone appeared a few times. The chain carries TRBV5-8 and TRBJ2-2, with D unclear. Trimming shortened V by 0 bases and J by 0 bases, and 9 bases separated the two germline ends. The CDR3 totals 16 residues. The germline V gene has CDR1 SGHTS and CDR2 YDEGEE. The CDR3 nucleotides read TGTGCCAGCAGCTTGGAGCAGGCTACGAACACCGGGGAGCTGTTTTTT. Residues: CASSLEQATNTGELFF. The full variable domain, its missing parts supplied by reference TRBV5-8 and TRBJ2-2, is EAGVTQSPTHLIKTRGQQATLRCSPISGHTSVYWYQQALGLGLQFLLWYDEGEERNRGNFPPRFSGRQFPNYSSELNVNALELEDSALYLCASSLEQATNTGELFFGEGSRLTVL.

J is TRBJ2-5 and V is TRBV6-5; TRBD2 aligns across 9 bases. J gave up 5 bases and V 3 bases, and 7 bases lay outside the gene matches. There are 15 residues in the CDR3. The germline V gene has CDR1 MNHEY and CDR2 SVGAGI. This chain's CDR3 is CASSYGAGGSETQYF. The CDR3 DNA reads as TGTGCCAGCAGTTATGGAGCGGGAGGCTCGGAGACCCAGTACTTC.

Comments on this clone: Distinct nucleotide sequences in the sample also encode this CDR3. The gene calls are TRBV9 and TRBJ1-1, with D possibly TRBD1 on 6 matching bases. CDR3 size: 15 residues. The ends were cut back, 4 bases at V and 3 bases at J, with 16 bases in the middle. CDR1 and CDR2 (germline): SGDLS, YYNGEE. The CDR3 DNA follows: TGTGCCAGCAGCACCCAACGGGACACCCACACTGAAGCTTTCTTT. Amino acid sequence: CASSTQRDTHTEAFF.

In the case of this clone: This specimen includes other DNA sequences encoding the same CDR3. The chain links TRBV20-1 to TRBJ1-1; no reliable D call. CDR1 and CDR2 from the germline V gene are DFQATT and SNEGSKA (reference sequence). V was pared by 3 bases and J by 1 base, with 3 bases between. The CDR3 has 11 residues. CDR3 nucleotides: TGCAGTGCTAGTGGGAACACTGAAGCTTTCTTT. The encoded protein is CSASGNTEAFF.